This entry features one T cell receptor beta chain sequence. What it binds is not known. The data stem from a study of shared clonotypes between healthy human individuals. Findings and limits, study-wide: It was only blood that was sampled, and tissue repertoires likely differ. Only a few donors were included, so the genetic and exposure-history diversity represented was limited.

The data were produced by immunoSEQ multiplex PCR, yet TCRdb's version contains in-frame clones alone and is incomplete. There are approximately 1.1 million clones in the sample; more than 75% occur only once, and approximately 0.52% lies in the top ten. CDR3 length equals 14 residues. From germline, CDR1 is SGDLS and CDR2 YYNGEE. V lost 0 bases to trimming and J lost 6 bases, with 10 bases between them. The TCR sequence derives from a man aged 18 to 29 in good health. Some clones in this sample may be carry-over from other donors' samples. The sequenced sample was memory CD4+ T cells from PBMCs. The sample's subset: CD45RA-negative fraction. J is TRBJ2-1 and V is TRBV9; TRBD2 might be the D (5 bases). CDR3 residues: CASSVVEGSNEQFF. DNA of the CDR3: TGTGCCAGCAGCGTAGTAGAGGGATCCAATGAGCAGTTCTTC. Full variable domain (rest looked up from reference TRBV9 and TRBJ2-1): DSGVTQTPKHLITATGQRVTLRCSPRSGDLSVYWYQQSLDQGLQFLIQYYNGEERAKGNILERFSAQQFPDLHSELNLSSLELGDSALYFCASSVVEGSNEQFFGPGTRLTVL.